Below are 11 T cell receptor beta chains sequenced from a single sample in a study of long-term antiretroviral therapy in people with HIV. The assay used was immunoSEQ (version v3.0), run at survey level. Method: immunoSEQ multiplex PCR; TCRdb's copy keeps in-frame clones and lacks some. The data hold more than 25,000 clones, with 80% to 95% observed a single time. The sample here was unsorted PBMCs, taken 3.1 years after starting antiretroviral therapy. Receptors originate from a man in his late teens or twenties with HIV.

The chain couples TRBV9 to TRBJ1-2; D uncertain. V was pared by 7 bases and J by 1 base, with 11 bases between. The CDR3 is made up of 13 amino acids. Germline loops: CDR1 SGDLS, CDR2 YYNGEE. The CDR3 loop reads CASVGSNNYGYTF. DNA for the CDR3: TGTGCCAGCGTCGGCAGCAATAACTATGGCTACACCTTC.

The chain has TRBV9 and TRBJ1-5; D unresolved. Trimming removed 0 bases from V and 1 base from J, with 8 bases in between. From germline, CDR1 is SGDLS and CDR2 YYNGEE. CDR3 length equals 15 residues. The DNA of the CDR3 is TGTGCCAGCAGCGTAGATGCCGCGAGCAATCAGCCCCAGCATTTT. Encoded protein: CASSVDAASNQPQHF.

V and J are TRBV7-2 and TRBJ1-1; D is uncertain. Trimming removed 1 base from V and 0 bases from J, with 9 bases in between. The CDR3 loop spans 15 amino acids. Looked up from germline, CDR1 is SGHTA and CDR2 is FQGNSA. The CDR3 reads CASSLGSRVNTEAFF. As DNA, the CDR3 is TGTGCCAGCAGCTTAGGGAGTCGGGTGAACACTGAAGCTTTCTTT. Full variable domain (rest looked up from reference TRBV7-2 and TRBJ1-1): GAGVSQSPSNKVTEKGKDVELRCDPISGHTALYWYRQSLGQGLEFLIYFQGNSAPDKSGLPSDRFSAERTGGSVSTLTIQRTQQEDSAVYLCASSLGSRVNTEAFFGQGTRLTVV.

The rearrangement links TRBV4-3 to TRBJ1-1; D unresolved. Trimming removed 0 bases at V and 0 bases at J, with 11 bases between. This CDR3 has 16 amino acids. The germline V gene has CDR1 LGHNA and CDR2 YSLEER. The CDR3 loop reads CASSQDLARVNTEAFF. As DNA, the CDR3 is TGCGCCAGCAGCCAAGATCTCGCTCGAGTGAACACTGAAGCTTTCTTT.

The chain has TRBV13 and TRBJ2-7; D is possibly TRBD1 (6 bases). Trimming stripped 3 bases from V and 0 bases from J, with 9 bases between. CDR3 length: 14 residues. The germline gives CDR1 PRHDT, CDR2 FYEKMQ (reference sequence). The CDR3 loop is CASSFEGHSYEQYF. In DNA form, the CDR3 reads TGTGCCAGCAGCTTTGAGGGACACTCCTACGAGCAGTACTTC.

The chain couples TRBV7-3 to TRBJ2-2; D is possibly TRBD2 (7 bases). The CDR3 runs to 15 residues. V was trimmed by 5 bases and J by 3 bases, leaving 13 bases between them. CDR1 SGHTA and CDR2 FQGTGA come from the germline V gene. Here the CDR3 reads CASSAGDYHTGELFF. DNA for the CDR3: TGTGCCAGCAGCGCAGGGGACTACCACACCGGGGAGCTGTTTTTT.

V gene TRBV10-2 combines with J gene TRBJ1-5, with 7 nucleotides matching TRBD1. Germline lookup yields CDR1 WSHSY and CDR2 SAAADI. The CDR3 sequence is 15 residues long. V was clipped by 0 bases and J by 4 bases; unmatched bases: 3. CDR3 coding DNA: TGCGCCAGCAGTGAGTCAGGGGGCCCTAATCAGCCCCAGCATTTT. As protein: CASSESGGPNQPQHF.

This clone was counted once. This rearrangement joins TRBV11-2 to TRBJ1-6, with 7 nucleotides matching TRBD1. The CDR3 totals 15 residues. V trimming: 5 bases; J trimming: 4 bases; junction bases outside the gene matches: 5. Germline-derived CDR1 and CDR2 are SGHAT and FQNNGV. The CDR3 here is CASSEQGRYNSPLHF. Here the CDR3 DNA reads TGTGCCAGCAGCGAACAGGGGAGGTATAATTCACCCCTCCACTTT.

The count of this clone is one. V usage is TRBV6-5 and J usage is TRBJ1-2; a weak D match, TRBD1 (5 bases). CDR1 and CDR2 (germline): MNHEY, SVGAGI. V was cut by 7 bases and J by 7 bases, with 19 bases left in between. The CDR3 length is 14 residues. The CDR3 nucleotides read TGTGCCAGCACCCCTGGAGGGGTCGATTTTGGCTACACCTTC. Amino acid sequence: CASTPGGVDFGYTF.

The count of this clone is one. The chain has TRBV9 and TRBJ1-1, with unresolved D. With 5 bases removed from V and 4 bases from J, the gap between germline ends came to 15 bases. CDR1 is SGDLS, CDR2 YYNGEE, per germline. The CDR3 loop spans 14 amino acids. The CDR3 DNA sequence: TGTGCCAGCAGTCAGACCGCCCGGGGCACTGAAGCTTTCTTT. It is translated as CASSQTARGTEAFF.

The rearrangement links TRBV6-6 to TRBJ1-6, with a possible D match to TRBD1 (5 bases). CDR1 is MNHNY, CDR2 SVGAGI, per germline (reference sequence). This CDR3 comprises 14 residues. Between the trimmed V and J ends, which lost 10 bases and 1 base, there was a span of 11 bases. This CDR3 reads CATRGASYNSPLHF. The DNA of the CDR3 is TGTGCCACCCGCGGGGCATCCTATAATTCACCCCTCCACTTT.